The T cell receptor beta chain described here comes from a study of CD8 T cells in ankylosing spondylitis. A single record per CDR3 protein comes from TCRdb applying MiXCR to the 5' RACE reads. The table lists about 260,000 distinct CDR3 sequences, 15% to 25% of them singletons. In its sample, this clonotype was seen a few times. Its antigen is undetermined. From germline, CDR1 is MDHEN and CDR2 SYDVKM. The CDR3 loop spans 15 amino acids. V lost 5 bases, J lost 9 bases, and 10 bases stayed unmatched. Study findings and constraints: Reportedly, significant enrichment of disease-linked clones occurred in matched ankylosing spondylitis synovial fluid. Reports of some motif variants in reactive arthritis synovial fluid and blood predate this one. Ankylosing spondylitis blood appeared to be characterized by a TCR beta motif of about eight highly homologous variants.

The sequence was collected from a male donor with ankylosing spondylitis or in good health (not recorded which). Sequenced input: blood, either unsorted or a sorted T cell fraction (not recorded which). This chain links TRBV28 with TRBJ2-1; 10 bases fit TRBD2. CDR3 sequence reads: CASSEPAGGFIEQFF. The CDR3 bases are TGTGCCAGCAGTGAACCAGCGGGAGGGTTCATTGAGCAGTTCTTC.